These 27 T cell receptor beta chains came from one sample sequenced in a study of blood T cell repertoires in COVID-19. Produced via immunoSEQ multiplex PCR; TCRdb's table is partial and in-frame only. Seen here are roughly 430,000 clones, approximately 86% observed once, and the top ten hold roughly 2%. What was sequenced was PBMCs or T cells enriched from blood (not recorded which). The receptors originated from a woman aged 40 to 50 with acute COVID-19.

The gene calls are TRBV3-1 (or the pseudogene TRBV3-2) and TRBJ2-5; 10 bases are a match to TRBD1. Looked up from germline, CDR1 is LGHDT and CDR2 is YNNKEL (reference sequence). The CDR3 is made up of 16 amino acids. V shed 5 bases, J shed 3 bases, and the junction held 9 bases outside the gene matches. This CDR3 reads CASSFRTGGSKETQYF. DNA of the CDR3: TGTGCCAGCAGCTTTCGGACAGGGGGATCAAAAGAGACCCAGTACTTC.

The rearrangement uses TRBV28 and TRBJ2-2; 13 bases line up with TRBD2. With V trimmed by 5 bases and J by 5 bases, 2 bases remained unmatched. Per the germline V gene, CDR1 is MDHEN and CDR2 is SYDVKM. CDR3 size: 15 residues. The CDR3 is CASSATSGGTGELFF. The DNA for the CDR3 is TGTGCCAGCAGTGCGACTAGCGGGGGGACCGGGGAGCTGTTTTTT.

The chain links TRBV30 to TRBJ2-5, with D hard to call. CDR3 length: 13 residues. The V gene's germline CDR1 is GTSNPN and CDR2 SVGIG (reference sequence). Between the trimmed V and J ends, which lost 1 base and 9 bases, there was a span of 15 bases. The CDR3 region is CAWSAVTKSAQYF. The CDR3 region has the DNA TGTGCCTGGAGTGCTGTGACAAAATCGGCCCAGTACTTC.

The chain carries TRBV4-1 and TRBJ1-5, with D perhaps TRBD1 (5 bases). Germline CDR1 MGHRA, CDR2 YSYEKL. V shed 4 bases and J shed 4 bases, with 11 bases lying between them. The CDR3 contains 14 residues. DNA for the CDR3: TGCGCCAGCAGCCTAGGGGCAGGGAATCAGCCCCAGCATTTT. It encodes CASSLGAGNQPQHF.

The chain employs TRBV19 and TRBJ1-4; 8 bases are shared with TRBD1. The CDR3 runs to 14 residues. Trimming removed 6 bases from V and 8 bases from J; junction bases left unmatched: 8. The germline V gene has CDR1 LNHDA and CDR2 SQIVND (reference sequence). CDR3 region: CASSSTGVKEKLFF. CDR3 DNA sequence: TGTGCCAGTAGCTCGACAGGGGTTAAGGAAAAACTGTTTTTT.

The chain couples TRBV5-1 to TRBJ2-1; the match to TRBD1 covers 9 bases. CDR1 and CDR2 from the germline V gene are SGHRS and YFSETQ. V gave up 3 bases and J gave up 6 bases; unmatched junction bases: 7. CDR3 length: 15 amino acids. In DNA form, the CDR3 reads TGCGCCAGCAGCTCCACAGGGGGCTTTTCCAATGAGCAGTTCTTC. It codes for CASSSTGGFSNEQFF.

This sequence joins TRBV3-1 (or the pseudogene TRBV3-2) and TRBJ1-2, with D tentatively TRBD1 (5 bases). V was trimmed by 0 bases and J by 9 bases, leaving 11 bases between them. CDR1 and CDR2 (germline): LGHDT, YNNKEL (reference sequence). The CDR3 is made up of 13 amino acids. CDR3 residues: CASSQDSQGSYTF. The CDR3 coding sequence is TGTGCCAGCAGCCAAGATAGTCAGGGAAGCTACACCTTC.

The gene calls are TRBV19 and TRBJ2-7; D unresolved. The CDR3 totals 14 residues. Trimming removed 5 bases from V and 3 bases from J, with 14 bases in between. CDR1 and CDR2 from the germline V gene are LNHDA and SQIVND (reference sequence). DNA for the CDR3: TGTGCCAGTAGTCCCGCGCCTAATGGCTACGAGCAGTACTTC. Its protein product is CASSPAPNGYEQYF.

This rearrangement joins TRBV7-9 to TRBJ1-3; a weak D match, TRBD1 (5 bases). Germline V gene data show CDR1 as SEHNR and CDR2 as FQNEAQ (reference sequence). The CDR3 length is 14 residues. V was pared by 5 bases and J by 0 bases, with 8 bases between. CDR3 sequence (DNA): TGTGCCAGCAGCCCGACAGCCTCTGGAAACACCATATATTTT. Its translation is CASSPTASGNTIYF.

The chain couples TRBV30 to TRBJ1-5; 7 positions match TRBD1. This CDR3 has 13 amino acids. The germline V gene encodes CDR1 GTSNPN and CDR2 SVGIG (reference sequence). After removal of 0 bases from V and 7 bases from J, the junction contained 3 bases not matched to a gene. The CDR3 DNA sequence: TGTGCCTGGAGTGTGACAGGGCACCAGCCCCAGCATTTT. Translating gives CAWSVTGHQPQHF.

The J gene is TRBJ1-5, the V gene TRBV19; 7 bases fit TRBD1. CDR1 is LNHDA, CDR2 SQIVND, per germline (reference sequence). V shed 9 bases, J shed 2 bases, and the junction held 13 bases outside the gene matches. This CDR3 is 16 amino acids long. CDR3 coding DNA: TGTGCCAGCATGAGGGGGCAGTTTTGGGGCAATCAGCCCCAGCATTTT. Its protein is CASMRGQFWGNQPQHF.

This chain uses TRBV30 with TRBJ1-6, with unresolved D. The germline V and J ends were trimmed by 0 bases and 10 bases, with 13 bases remaining between them. In germline, CDR1 is GTSNPN, CDR2 SVGIG (reference sequence). The CDR3 totals 14 residues. The CDR3 DNA reads TGTGCCTGGAGTGTATTAACAGACCGGTCACCCCTCCACTTT. It codes for CAWSVLTDRSPLHF.

The rearrangement joins TRBV4-1 to TRBJ2-7, with TRBD1 matching over 8 bases. The ends lost 3 bases at V and 5 bases at J; junction bases unmatched: 6. Germline-derived CDR1 and CDR2 are MGHRA and YSYEKL. This CDR3 has 14 residues. CDR3 DNA sequence: TGCGCCAGCAGCCACCGACAGGGGACGGACGAGCAGTACTTC. Translated: CASSHRQGTDEQYF.

This chain uses TRBV19 with TRBJ2-3; D is uncertain. Germline CDR1 reads LNHDA; CDR2 reads SQIVND (reference sequence). The CDR3 length is 15 residues. Trimming left V 4 bases short and J 0 bases short, with 11 bases between. CDR3 coding DNA: TGTGCCAGTAGTACAAGCCCTTCTAGCACAGATACGCAGTATTTT. Translated, it gives CASSTSPSSTDTQYF.

In nucleotides, the CDR3 is TGTGCCAGCAGCTCACCGGGACAGAGCACTGAAGCTTTCTTT. Translating it yields CASSSPGQSTEAFF. The rearrangement uses TRBV5-4 and TRBJ1-1; 7 nucleotides align to TRBD1. CDR1 and CDR2 (germline): SGHNT, YYREEE (reference sequence). Trimming cost V 3 bases and J 4 bases; bases outside gene matches: 6. There are 14 residues in the CDR3.

The genes are TRBV4-1 and TRBJ2-1, with TRBD2 identical over 10 bases. J gave up 7 bases and V 0 bases, and 12 bases lay outside the gene matches. The CDR3 is 18 residues long. Germline lookup yields CDR1 MGHRA and CDR2 YSYEKL. The CDR3 sequence is CASSQDRQRGGGRNEQFF. The DNA for the CDR3 is TGCGCCAGCAGCCAAGATAGGCAGCGGGGGGGCGGTCGGAATGAGCAGTTCTTC.

V usage is TRBV25-1 and J usage is TRBJ1-1; D gene unclear. Germline CDR1 MGHDK, CDR2 SYGVNS. V lost 9 bases, J lost 0 bases, and 11 bases lay in between. There are 13 residues in the CDR3. As DNA, the CDR3 is TGTGCCAGTTCACAGTTCATGAACACTGAAGCTTTCTTT. Translating gives CASSQFMNTEAFF.

The J gene is TRBJ2-7, the V gene TRBV19; 8 bases are shared with TRBD2. This CDR3 has 14 amino acids. V lost 4 bases, J lost 2 bases, and 4 bases stayed unmatched. Germline-derived CDR1 and CDR2 are LNHDA and SQIVND (reference sequence). CDR3 protein: CASSSAGGPYEQYF. CDR3 DNA sequence: TGTGCCAGTAGTAGTGCGGGGGGCCCCTACGAGCAGTACTTC.

The genes are TRBV5-5 and TRBJ2-7; no firm D call. The CDR3 is 17 amino acids. Per the germline V gene, CDR1 is SGHKS and CDR2 is YYEKEE (reference sequence). The V end was cut by 0 bases, the J end by 5 bases, with 21 bases between. The CDR3 coding sequence is TGTGCCAGCAGCTTGGCGGCGGCCCACCTGTCCCCTGACGAGCAGTACTTC. The encoded protein is CASSLAAAHLSPDEQYF. Based on the CDR3 plus reference TRBV5-5 and TRBJ2-7, the full variable domain is DAGVTQSPTHLIKTRGQQVTLRCSPISGHKSVSWYQQVLGQGPQFIFQYYEKEERGRGNFPDRFSARQFPNYSSELNVNALLLGDSALYLCASSLAAAHLSPDEQYFGPGTRLTVT.

V gene TRBV18 combines with J gene TRBJ1-1; the D is unclear. CDR1 is KGHSH, CDR2 LQKENI, per germline. The CDR3 spans 16 residues. V gave up 6 bases and J gave up 0 bases, with 17 bases separating them. Written as DNA, the CDR3 is TGTGCCAGCTCCCTAGCCTCACGGAATCTGAACACTGAAGCTTTCTTT. It translates to CASSLASRNLNTEAFF.

This clone was recorded at least ten times. V usage is TRBV5-4 and J usage is TRBJ2-7; possibly TRBD1 for D (6 bases). The CDR3 has 16 amino acids. Germline V gene sequence: CDR1 SGHNT, CDR2 YYREEE (reference sequence). The V and J ends lost 4 bases and 2 bases respectively, with 19 bases between them. The CDR3 sequence: CASSGTTGSSAYEQYF. CDR3 bases: TGTGCCAGCAGCGGAACTACAGGGTCGTCCGCCTACGAGCAGTACTTC.

This chain joins TRBV4-1 and TRBJ1-1; 7 nucleotides align to TRBD1. The V and J ends lost 0 bases and 4 bases, in that order; junction bases with no gene match: 5. The CDR3 loop spans 15 amino acids. Per the germline V gene, CDR1 is MGHRA and CDR2 is YSYEKL. In DNA form, the CDR3 reads TGCGCCAGCAGCCAAGATAGGGACAGATCCACTGAAGCTTTCTTT. It specifies CASSQDRDRSTEAFF.

This clone has just one count. This sequence joins TRBV2 and TRBJ2-5; TRBD1 might be the D (5 bases). Between the trimmed V and J ends, which lost 5 bases and 6 bases, there was a span of 22 bases. The CDR3 is made up of 16 amino acids. Germline CDR1 SNHLY, CDR2 FYNNEI. The CDR3 DNA follows: TGTGCCAGCAGTCGCAGGCTAATACAGGATCCGAAGACCCAGTACTTC. Its translation is CASSRRLIQDPKTQYF. The entire variable domain, with the rest obtained from reference TRBV2 and TRBJ2-5, is as follows: EPEVTQTPSHQVTQMGQEVILRCVPISNHLYFYWYRQILGQKVEFLVSFYNNEISEKSEIFDDQFSVERPDGSNFTLKIRSTKLEDSAMYFCASSRRLIQDPKTQYFGPGTRLLVL.

This rearrangement joins TRBV29-1 to TRBJ2-7; 10 positions agree with TRBD1. Germline CDR1 SQVTM, CDR2 ANQGSEA. This CDR3 contains 13 residues. V shed 6 bases and J 6 bases; nucleotides not matched to a gene: 8. The CDR3 spells CSVTGTGAVEQYF. The CDR3, as DNA: TGCAGCGTAACCGGGACAGGGGCGGTCGAGCAGTACTTC.

As regards this clone: The junction shows a germline mismatch at one end, possibly a read error. The chain couples TRBV29-1 to TRBJ2-5, with 7 bases fitting TRBD1. From germline, CDR1 is SQVTM and CDR2 ANQGSEA. This CDR3 is built from 13 residues. This chain's CDR3 is CSVKEGGQETQYF. As DNA, the CDR3 is TGCAGCGTTAAAGAAGGGGGCCAGGAGACCCAGTACTTC.

This chain uses TRBV18 with TRBJ1-4, with D tentatively TRBD1 (6 bases). The CDR3 spans 14 residues. V dropped 3 bases and J dropped 8 bases, with 13 bases sitting between them. The V gene's germline CDR1 is KGHSH and CDR2 LQKENI. The CDR3 loop is CASSPRQVEEKLFF. For the CDR3, the DNA is TGTGCCAGCTCACCCCGACAGGTTGAAGAAAAACTGTTTTTT.

A few counts support this clone. The genes are TRBV11-3 and TRBJ2-2, with 7 bases identical to TRBD2. The length of the CDR3 is 15 residues. Per the germline V gene, CDR1 is SGHNT and CDR2 is YENEEA. V lost 8 bases and J lost 3; bases outside the gene matches: 9. CDR3 nucleotides: TGTGCCAGCGCTTTCGGGGGGTCAGACACCGGGGAGCTGTTTTTT. It is translated as CASAFGGSDTGELFF.